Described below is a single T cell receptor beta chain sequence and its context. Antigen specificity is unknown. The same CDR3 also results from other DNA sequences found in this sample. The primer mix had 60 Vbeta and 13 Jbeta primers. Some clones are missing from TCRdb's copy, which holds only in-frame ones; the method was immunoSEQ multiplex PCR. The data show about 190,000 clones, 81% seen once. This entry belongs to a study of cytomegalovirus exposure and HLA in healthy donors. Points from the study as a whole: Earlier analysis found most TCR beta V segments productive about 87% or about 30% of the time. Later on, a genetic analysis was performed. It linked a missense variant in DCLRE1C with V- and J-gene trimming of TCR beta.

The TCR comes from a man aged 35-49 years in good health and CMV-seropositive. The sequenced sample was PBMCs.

In DNA form, the CDR3 reads TGCGCCAGCAGCCAAGACCCTCTGGGAGCGGAGACCCAGTACTTC. It codes for CASSQDPLGAETQYF. The rearrangement joins TRBV4-3 to TRBJ2-5, with a tentative D call TRBD2 (5 bases). The germline gives CDR1 LGHNA, CDR2 YSLEER. CDR3 size: 15 residues. The germline V and J ends were trimmed by 0 bases and 5 bases, with 13 bases remaining between them.